The rows below give T cell receptor beta chains drawn from one sample of a study of PD-1 blockade in classical Hodgkin lymphoma. Clones were sequenced by immunoSEQ multiplex PCR, and TCRdb holds only the in-frame ones, with some missing. The table lists 10,000 to 15,000 clones, about 83% of them singletons. The sequenced sample was peripheral blood mononuclear cells (PBMCs), obtained at baseline. These receptors were taken from a human donor with classical Hodgkin lymphoma. CDR3s include the opening cysteine and the closing phenylalanine or tryptophan.

>TRBJ2-7|TRBV7-8
CASSPALEQYF
>TRBJ1-5|TRBV6-6
CASRPGGSNQPQHF
>TRBJ1-6|TRBV27
CATRDKYSYNSPLHF
>TRBJ2-4|TRBV15
CATSRDLDLKNIQYF
>TRBJ2-3|TRBV10-3
CATRESGIGTDTQYF
>TRBJ1-1|TRBV9
CASSARGQGKEAFF
>TRBJ2-3|TRBV28
CASIVSGPSVNTDTQYF
>TRBJ2-3|TRBV5-4
CASSFDGLVPDTQYF
>TRBJ1-4|TRBV7-2
CASSLRGPEKLFF
>TRBJ1-2|TRBV7-3
CASSLGWGYGYTF
>TRBJ1-6|TRBV19
CASRSLGQGGSYNSPLHF
>TRBJ1-3|TRBV11-2
CASSPGTGSGNTIYF
>TRBJ1-1|TRBV6-1
CASSYTDRNTEAFF
>TRBJ2-6|TRBV5-1
CASSLATGQDSGANVLTF
>TRBJ2-1|TRBV7-6
CASSLKRPEREFNEQFF
>TRBJ2-1|TRBV10-3
CAISDLTSGSVNEQFF
>TRBJ1-5|TRBV7-7
CASSLNLYQPQHF
>TRBJ1-5|TRBV5-6
CASSKGQSNQPQHF
>TRBJ2-1|TRBV7-7
CASSPTPGSHDEQFF
>TRBJ1-1|TRBV19
CASSIRSQGFNTEAFF
>TRBJ2-3|TRBV6-1
CASSGSGGADTQYF
>TRBJ1-1|TRBV12-5
CASGQGVQNTEAFF
>TRBJ1-5|TRBV6-6
CASSPQGQAYQPQHF
>TRBJ1-1|TRBV5-4
CASSPRVDTEAFF
>TRBJ2-3|TRBV28
CASSLPGSDTQYF
>TRBJ2-3|TRBV15
CATSKAAGGPTDTQYF
>TRBJ1-1|TRBV6-1
CASSTRDWRGTEAFF
>TRBJ1-4|TRBV6-1
CASTPRDNSNEKLFF
>TRBJ2-3|TRBV29-1
CSVEFGGGHTDTQYF
>TRBJ1-2|TRBV6-6
CASSYLDDDPGYTF
>TRBJ1-5|TRBV4-1
CASSQDRGSYQPQHF
>TRBJ1-2|TRBV6-1
CASSEPFGIVYGYTF
>TRBJ1-1|TRBV28
CASSYRTGRYTEAFF
>TRBJ2-2|TRBV4-1
CASSQGRHNTGELFF
>TRBJ2-2|TRBV6-6
CASSYSRDTGELFF
>TRBJ1-5|TRBV6-1
CASSEAGSYQPQHF
>TRBJ2-1|TRBV28
CASSLGLPGQGDEQFF
>TRBJ1-2|TRBV7-6
CASSSQENYGYTF
>TRBJ1-2|TRBV5-6
CASSAFGGYTF
>TRBJ2-2|TRBV27
CASSRDIVTGELFF
>-|TRBV5-4
CASSLEGGSYEQYF
>TRBJ1-1|TRBV5-1
CASSPVVAGTPEAFF
>TRBJ2-7|TRBV19
CASADTASYEQYF
>TRBJ2-5|TRBV5-4
CASSPDRNQETQYF